This T cell receptor (beta chain) was identified in a study of response to subunit inactivated influenza vaccine. Each CDR3 protein is one row after TCRdb ran MiXCR on the RT-PCR reads. Among more than 550,000 distinct CDR3 sequences listed, about an eighth were seen once. General study points: That few new T cells are recruited by each seasonal influenza vaccination was the authors' suggestion.

Comments on this clonotype: Its antigen is not known.

The CDR3 consists of 13 residues. Germline V CDR1 and CDR2: LNHDA, SQIVND (reference sequence). V gave up 2 bases and J gave up 3 bases, with 8 bases separating them. The chain carries TRBV19 and TRBJ2-7; D is undetermined. The sample here was PBMCs from blood, taken on the day of vaccination. This receptor was taken from a man in his fifties or sixties who received an inactivated influenza vaccine. In nucleotides, the CDR3 is TGTGCCAGTAGTATAAGGAACAGCTACGAGCAGTACTTC. It codes for CASSIRNSYEQYF.